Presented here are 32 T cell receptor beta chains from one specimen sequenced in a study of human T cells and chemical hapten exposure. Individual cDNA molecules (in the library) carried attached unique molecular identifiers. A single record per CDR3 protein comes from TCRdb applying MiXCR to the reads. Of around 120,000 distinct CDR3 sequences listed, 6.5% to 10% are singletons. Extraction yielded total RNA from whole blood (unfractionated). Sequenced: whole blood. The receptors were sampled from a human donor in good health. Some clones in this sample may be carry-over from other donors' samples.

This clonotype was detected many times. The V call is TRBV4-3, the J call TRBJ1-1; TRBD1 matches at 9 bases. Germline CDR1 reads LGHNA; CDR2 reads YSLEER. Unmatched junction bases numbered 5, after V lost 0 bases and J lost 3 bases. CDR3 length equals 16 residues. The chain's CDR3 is CASSQDPGQGYTEAFF. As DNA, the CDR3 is TGCGCCAGCAGCCAAGATCCAGGACAGGGGTACACTGAAGCTTTCTTT.

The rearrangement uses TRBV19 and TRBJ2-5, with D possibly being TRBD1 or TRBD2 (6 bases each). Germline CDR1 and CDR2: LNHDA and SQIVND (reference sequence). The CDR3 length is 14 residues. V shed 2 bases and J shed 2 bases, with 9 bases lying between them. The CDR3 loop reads CASSIRRGQETQYF. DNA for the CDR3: TGTGCCAGTAGTATAAGGAGGGGGCAAGAGACCCAGTACTTC.

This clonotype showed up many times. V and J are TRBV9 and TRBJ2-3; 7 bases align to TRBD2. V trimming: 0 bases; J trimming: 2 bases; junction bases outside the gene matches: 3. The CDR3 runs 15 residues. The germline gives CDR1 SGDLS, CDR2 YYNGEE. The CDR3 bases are TGTGCCAGCAGCGTAGGTCTAGCGGACACAGATACGCAGTATTTT. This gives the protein CASSVGLADTDTQYF.

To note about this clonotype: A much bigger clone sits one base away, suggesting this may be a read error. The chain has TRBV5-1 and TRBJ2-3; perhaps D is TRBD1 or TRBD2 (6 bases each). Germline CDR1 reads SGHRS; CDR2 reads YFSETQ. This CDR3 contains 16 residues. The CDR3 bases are TGCGCCAGCAGCCCACGGGGGCTCGCGATCACAAATACGCAGTATTTT. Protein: CASSPRGLAITNTQYF.

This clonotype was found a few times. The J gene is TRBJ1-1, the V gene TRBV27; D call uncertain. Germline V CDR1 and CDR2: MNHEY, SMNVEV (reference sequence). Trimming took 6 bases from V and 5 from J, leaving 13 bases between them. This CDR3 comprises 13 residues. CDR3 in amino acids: CASRLTGRTEAFF. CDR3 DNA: TGTGCCAGCAGGCTTACCGGTCGGACTGAAGCTTTCTTT.

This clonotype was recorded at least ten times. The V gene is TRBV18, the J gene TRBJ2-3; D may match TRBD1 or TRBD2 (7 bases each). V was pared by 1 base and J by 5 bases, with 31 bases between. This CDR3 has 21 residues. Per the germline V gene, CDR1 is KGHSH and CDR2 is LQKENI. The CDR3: CASSPRSAGRLAGGRGDTQYF. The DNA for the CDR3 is TGTGCCAGCTCACCACGTAGCGCAGGTCGACTAGCAGGGGGGCGAGGAGATACGCAGTATTTT. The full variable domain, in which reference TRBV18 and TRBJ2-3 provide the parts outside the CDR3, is NAGVMQNPRHLVRRRGQEARLRCSPMKGHSHVYWYRQLPEEGLKFMVYLQKENIIDESGMPKERFSAEFPKEGPSILRIQQVVRGDSAAYFCASSPRSAGRLAGGRGDTQYFGPGTRLTVL.

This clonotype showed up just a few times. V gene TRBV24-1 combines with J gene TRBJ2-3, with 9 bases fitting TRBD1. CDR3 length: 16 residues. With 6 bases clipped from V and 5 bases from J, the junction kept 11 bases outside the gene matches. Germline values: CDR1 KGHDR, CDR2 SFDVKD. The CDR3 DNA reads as TGTGCCACCAGTCACTCACCGGGACAGGGACTAGATACGCAGTATTTT. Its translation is CATSHSPGQGLDTQYF.

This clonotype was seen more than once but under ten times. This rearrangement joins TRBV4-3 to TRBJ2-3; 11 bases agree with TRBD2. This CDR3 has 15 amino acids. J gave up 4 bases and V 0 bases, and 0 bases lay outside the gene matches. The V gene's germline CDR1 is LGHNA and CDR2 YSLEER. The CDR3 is CASSQDSGGADTQYF. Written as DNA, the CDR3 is TGCGCCAGCAGCCAAGATAGCGGGGGGGCAGATACGCAGTATTTT.

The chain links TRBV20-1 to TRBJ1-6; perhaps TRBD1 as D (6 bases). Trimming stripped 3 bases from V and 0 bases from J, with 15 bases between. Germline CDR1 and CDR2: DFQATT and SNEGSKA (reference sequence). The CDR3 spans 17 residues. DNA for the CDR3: TGCAGTGCTAGGGACAGCCTCAGGAGCTCCTATAATTCACCCCTCCACTTT. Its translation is CSARDSLRSSYNSPLHF.

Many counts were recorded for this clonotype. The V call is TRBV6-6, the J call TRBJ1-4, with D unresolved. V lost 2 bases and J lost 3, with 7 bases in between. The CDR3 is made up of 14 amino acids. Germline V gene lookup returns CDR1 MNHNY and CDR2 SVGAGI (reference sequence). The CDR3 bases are TGTGCCAGCAGTTACGGGATCGCTAATGAAAAACTGTTTTTT. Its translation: CASSYGIANEKLFF.

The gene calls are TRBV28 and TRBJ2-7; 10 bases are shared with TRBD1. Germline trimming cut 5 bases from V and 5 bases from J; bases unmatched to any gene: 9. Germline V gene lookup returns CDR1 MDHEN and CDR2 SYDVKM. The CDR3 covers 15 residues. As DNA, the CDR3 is TGTGCCAGCAGTCTACCCGGGACAGGGGTCCACGAGCAGTACTTC. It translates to CASSLPGTGVHEQYF.

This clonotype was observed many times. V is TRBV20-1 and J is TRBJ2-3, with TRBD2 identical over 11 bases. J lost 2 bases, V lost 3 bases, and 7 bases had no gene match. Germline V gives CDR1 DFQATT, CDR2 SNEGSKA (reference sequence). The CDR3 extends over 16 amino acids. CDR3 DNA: TGCAGTGCTAGCTCCTTACTAGCGGGAGTCACAGATACGCAGTATTTT. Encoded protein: CSASSLLAGVTDTQYF.

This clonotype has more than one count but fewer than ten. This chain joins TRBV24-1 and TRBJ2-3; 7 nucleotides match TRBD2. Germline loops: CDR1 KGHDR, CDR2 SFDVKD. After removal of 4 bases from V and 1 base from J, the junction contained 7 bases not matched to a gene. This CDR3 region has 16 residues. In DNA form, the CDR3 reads TGTGCCACCAGTGACCCGACTGGACTAGGCACAGATACGCAGTATTTT. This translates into CATSDPTGLGTDTQYF.

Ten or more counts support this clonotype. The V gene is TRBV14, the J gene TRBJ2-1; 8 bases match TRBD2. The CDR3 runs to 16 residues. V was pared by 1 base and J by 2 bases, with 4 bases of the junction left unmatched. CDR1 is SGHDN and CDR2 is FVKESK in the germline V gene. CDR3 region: CASSQVLAGPYNEQFF. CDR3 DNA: TGTGCCAGCAGCCAAGTTCTAGCGGGCCCCTACAATGAGCAGTTCTTC.

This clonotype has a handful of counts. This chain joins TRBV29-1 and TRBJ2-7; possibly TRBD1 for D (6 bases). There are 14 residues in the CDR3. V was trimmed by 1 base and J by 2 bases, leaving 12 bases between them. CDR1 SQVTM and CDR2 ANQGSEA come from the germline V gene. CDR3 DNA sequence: TGCAGCGTTGAAGGCGGCAGGGGCCCCTACGAGCAGTACTTC. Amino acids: CSVEGGRGPYEQYF.

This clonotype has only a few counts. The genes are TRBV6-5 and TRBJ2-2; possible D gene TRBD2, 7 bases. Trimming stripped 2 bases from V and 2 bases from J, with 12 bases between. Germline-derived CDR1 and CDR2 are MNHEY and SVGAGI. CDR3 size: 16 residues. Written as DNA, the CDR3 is TGTGCCAGCAGTTACACCGGGGGGCTTAACACCGGGGAGCTGTTTTTT. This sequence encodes CASSYTGGLNTGELFF.

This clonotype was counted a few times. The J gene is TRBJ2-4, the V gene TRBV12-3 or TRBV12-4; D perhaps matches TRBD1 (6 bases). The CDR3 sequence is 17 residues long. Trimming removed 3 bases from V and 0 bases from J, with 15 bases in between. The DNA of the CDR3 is TGTGCCAGCAGTTTGATGGGGGCGAATCTAGCCAAAAACATTCAGTACTTC. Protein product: CASSLMGANLAKNIQYF.

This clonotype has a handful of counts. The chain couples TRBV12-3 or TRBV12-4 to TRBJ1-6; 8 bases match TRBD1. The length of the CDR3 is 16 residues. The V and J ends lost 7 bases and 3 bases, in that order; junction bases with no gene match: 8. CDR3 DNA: TGTGCCAGCACCCCTGGACAGGGACTCTATAATTCACCCCTCCACTTT. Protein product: CASTPGQGLYNSPLHF.

The CDR3 bases are TGCGCCAGCAGACCGGACAGCCCTGCTAACACTGAAGCTTTCTTT. It encodes CASRPDSPANTEAFF. The chain has TRBV5-1 and TRBJ1-1; possible D gene TRBD1, 6 bases. Trimming cost V 5 bases and J 2 bases, with 16 bases left between them. CDR1 is SGHRS, CDR2 YFSETQ, per germline. This CDR3 is 15 amino acids long.

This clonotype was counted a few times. The CDR3 region has the DNA TGTGCCAGCAGCTTAACAGCTTACAATGAGCAGTTCTTC. Translation gives CASSLTAYNEQFF. The chain recombines TRBV7-3 with TRBJ2-1, with D unclear. CDR1 is SGHTA and CDR2 is FQGTGA in the germline V gene. The CDR3 runs to 13 residues. Trimming stripped 0 bases from V and 4 bases from J, with 4 bases between.

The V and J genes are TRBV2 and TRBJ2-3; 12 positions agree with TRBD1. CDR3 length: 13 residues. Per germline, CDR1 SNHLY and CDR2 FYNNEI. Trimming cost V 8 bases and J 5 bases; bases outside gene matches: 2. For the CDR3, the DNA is TGTGCCAGCGGGACAGGGGGCAGAGATACGCAGTATTTT. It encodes CASGTGGRDTQYF.

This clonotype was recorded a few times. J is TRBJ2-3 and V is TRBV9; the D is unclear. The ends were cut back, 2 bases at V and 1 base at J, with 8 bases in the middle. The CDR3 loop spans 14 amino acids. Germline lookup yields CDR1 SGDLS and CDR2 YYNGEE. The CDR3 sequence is CASSVLQRTDTQYF. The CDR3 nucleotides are TGTGCCAGCAGCGTGTTACAACGCACAGATACGCAGTATTTT. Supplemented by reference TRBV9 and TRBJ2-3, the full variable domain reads DSGVTQTPKHLITATGQRVTLRCSPRSGDLSVYWYQQSLDQGLQFLIQYYNGEERAKGNILERFSAQQFPDLHSELNLSSLELGDSALYFCASSVLQRTDTQYFGPGTRLTVL.

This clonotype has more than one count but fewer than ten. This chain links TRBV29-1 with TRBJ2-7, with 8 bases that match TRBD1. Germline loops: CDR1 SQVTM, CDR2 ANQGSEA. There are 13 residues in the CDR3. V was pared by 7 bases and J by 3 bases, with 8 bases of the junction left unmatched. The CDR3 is CSASGQVDYEQYF. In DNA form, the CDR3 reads TGCAGCGCTTCGGGACAGGTTGACTACGAGCAGTACTTC.

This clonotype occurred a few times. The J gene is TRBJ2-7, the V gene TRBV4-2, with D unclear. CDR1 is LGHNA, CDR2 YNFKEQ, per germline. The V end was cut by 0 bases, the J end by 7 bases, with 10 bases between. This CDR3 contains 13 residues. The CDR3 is CASSQETIWEQYF. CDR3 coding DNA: TGTGCCAGCAGCCAAGAGACCATATGGGAGCAGTACTTC.

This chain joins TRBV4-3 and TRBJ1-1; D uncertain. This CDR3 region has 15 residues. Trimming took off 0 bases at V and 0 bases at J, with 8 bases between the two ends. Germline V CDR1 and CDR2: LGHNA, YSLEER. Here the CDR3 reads CASSQDNSVNTEAFF. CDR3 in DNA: TGCGCCAGCAGCCAAGATAACAGTGTGAACACTGAAGCTTTCTTT.

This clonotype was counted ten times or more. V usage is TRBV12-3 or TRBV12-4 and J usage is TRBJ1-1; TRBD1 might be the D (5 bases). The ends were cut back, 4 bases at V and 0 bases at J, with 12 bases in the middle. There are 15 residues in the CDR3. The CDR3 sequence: CASSSYRNLNTEAFF. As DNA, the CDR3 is TGTGCCAGCAGTTCGTACAGGAACCTGAACACTGAAGCTTTCTTT.

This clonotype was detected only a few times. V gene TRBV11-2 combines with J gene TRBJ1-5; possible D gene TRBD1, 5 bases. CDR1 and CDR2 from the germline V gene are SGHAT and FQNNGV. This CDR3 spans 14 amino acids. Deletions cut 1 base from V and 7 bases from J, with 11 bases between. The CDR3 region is CASSLAGRTQPQHF. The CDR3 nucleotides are TGTGCCAGCAGCTTAGCGGGGCGCACCCAGCCCCAGCATTTT.

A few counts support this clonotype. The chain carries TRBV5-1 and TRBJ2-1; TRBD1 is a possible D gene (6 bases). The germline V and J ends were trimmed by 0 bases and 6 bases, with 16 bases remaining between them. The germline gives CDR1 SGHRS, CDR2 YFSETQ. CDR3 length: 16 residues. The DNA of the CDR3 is TGCGCCAGCAGCTTGGTGCCCAGGGGCACTACCAATGAGCAGTTCTTC. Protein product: CASSLVPRGTTNEQFF.

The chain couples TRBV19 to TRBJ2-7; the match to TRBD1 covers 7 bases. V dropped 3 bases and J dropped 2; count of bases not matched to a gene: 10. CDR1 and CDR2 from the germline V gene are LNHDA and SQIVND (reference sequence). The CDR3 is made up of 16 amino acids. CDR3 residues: CASSILAGTDAYEQYF. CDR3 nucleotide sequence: TGTGCCAGTAGTATCCTCGCCGGGACAGACGCCTACGAGCAGTACTTC. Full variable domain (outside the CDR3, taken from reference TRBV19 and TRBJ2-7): DGGITQSPKYLFRKEGQNVTLSCEQNLNHDAMYWYRQDPGQGLRLIYYSQIVNDFQKGDIAEGYSVSREKKESFPLTVTSAQKNPTAFYLCASSILAGTDAYEQYFGPGTRLTVT.

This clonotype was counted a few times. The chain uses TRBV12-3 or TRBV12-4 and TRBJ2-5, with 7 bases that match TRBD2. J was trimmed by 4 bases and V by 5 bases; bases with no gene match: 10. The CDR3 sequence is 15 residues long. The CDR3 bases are TGTGCCAGCAGTCTGACAGCAGCGGGAAGAGAGACCCAGTACTTC. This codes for CASSLTAAGRETQYF.

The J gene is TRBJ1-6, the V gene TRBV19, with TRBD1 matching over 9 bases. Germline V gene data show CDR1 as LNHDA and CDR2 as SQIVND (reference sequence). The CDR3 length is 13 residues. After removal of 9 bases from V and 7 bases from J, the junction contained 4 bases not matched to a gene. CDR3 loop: CASHRGRNSPLHF. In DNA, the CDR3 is TGTGCCAGCCACAGGGGGCGAAATTCACCCCTCCACTTT.

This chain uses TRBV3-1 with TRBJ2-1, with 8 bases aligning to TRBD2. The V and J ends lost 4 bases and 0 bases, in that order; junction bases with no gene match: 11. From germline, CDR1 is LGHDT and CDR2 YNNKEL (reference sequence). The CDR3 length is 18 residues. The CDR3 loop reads CASSRQTPGGSSYNEQFF. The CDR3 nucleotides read TGTGCCAGCAGCCGTCAAACACCGGGGGGGAGCTCCTACAATGAGCAGTTCTTC.